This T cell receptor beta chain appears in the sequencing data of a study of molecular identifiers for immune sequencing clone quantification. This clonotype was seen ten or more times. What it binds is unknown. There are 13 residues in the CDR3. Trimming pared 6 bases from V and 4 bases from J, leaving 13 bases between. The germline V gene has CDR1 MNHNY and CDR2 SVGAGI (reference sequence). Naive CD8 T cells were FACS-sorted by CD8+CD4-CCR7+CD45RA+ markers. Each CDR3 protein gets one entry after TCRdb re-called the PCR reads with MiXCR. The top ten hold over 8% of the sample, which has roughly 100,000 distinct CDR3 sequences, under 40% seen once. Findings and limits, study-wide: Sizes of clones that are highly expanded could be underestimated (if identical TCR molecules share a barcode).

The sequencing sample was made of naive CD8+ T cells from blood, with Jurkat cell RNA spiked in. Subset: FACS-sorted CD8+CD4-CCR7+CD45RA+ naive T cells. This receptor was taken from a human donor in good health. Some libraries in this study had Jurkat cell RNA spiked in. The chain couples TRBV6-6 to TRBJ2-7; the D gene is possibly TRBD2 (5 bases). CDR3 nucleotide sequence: TGTGCCAGCAGCAGACGGGAACCTTACGAGCAGTACTTC. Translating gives CASSRREPYEQYF.